Listed here are 14 T cell receptor beta chains from one sample, sequenced in a study of T cell therapy after organ transplantation. Time point indicated: 20-29 weeks after completion of therapy. Using immunoSEQ multiplex PCR, the repertoire was profiled, and TCRdb retains in-frame clones only, with some absent. The data hold about 17,000 clones, with about 85% observed a single time. Antigen specificity for these receptors is unknown. The sample was CD8+ T cells from blood, taken after autologous CMV-specific T cell therapy. Receptors originate from a human patient who had received a solid organ transplant and had CMV disease. Part of the T cell pool may stem from the graft donor.

This chain links TRBV27 with TRBJ2-7; no reliable D call. Trimming stripped 6 bases from V and 2 bases from J, with 11 bases between. The CDR3 consists of 13 residues. Per the germline V gene, CDR1 is MNHEY and CDR2 is SMNVEV (reference sequence). The CDR3 region is CASSHGSTYEQYF. CDR3 bases: TGTGCCAGCAGCCACGGGTCCACCTACGAGCAGTACTTC.

The rearrangement links TRBV27 to TRBJ2-7; 9 bases fit TRBD1. Germline V gene sequence: CDR1 MNHEY, CDR2 SMNVEV (reference sequence). CDR3 length: 13 residues. V lost 5 bases, J lost 3 bases, and 2 bases stayed unmatched. DNA of the CDR3: TGTGCCAGCAGTCGGGACAGGGACTACGAGCAGTACTTC. This encodes CASSRDRDYEQYF.

In this sample, this clone turned up once. The CDR3 is CASSLGPPPATTGEAFF. CDR3 coding DNA: TGTGCCAGCAGCTTAGGCCCTCCACCAGCGACGACTGGGGAAGCTTTCTTT. This sequence joins TRBV7-9 and TRBJ1-1; D not resolved. Trimming removed 1 base from V and 8 bases from J, with 23 bases in between. Germline V gene lookup returns CDR1 SEHNR and CDR2 FQNEAQ (reference sequence). The CDR3 covers 17 residues.

In nucleotides, the CDR3 is TGTGCCAGCAGCGTAGGTCCCCTAGCGGGGGGAATCACAGATACGCAGTATTTT. Protein sequence: CASSVGPLAGGITDTQYF. V gene TRBV9 combines with J gene TRBJ2-3; 11 bases map to TRBD2. V lost 0 bases to trimming and J lost 2 bases; unmatched junction nucleotides: 8. Germline CDR1 reads SGDLS; CDR2 reads YYNGEE. The CDR3 length is 18 residues. Based on the CDR3 plus reference TRBV9 and TRBJ2-3, the full variable domain is DSGVTQTPKHLITATGQRVTLRCSPRSGDLSVYWYQQSLDQGLQFLIQYYNGEERAKGNILERFSAQQFPDLHSELNLSSLELGDSALYFCASSVGPLAGGITDTQYFGPGTRLTVL.

The V gene is TRBV27, the J gene TRBJ1-6, with D perhaps TRBD1 (5 bases). The CDR3 length is 17 residues. Trimming stripped 4 bases from V and 8 bases from J, with 21 bases between. Germline CDR1 is MNHEY and CDR2 is SMNVEV (reference sequence). DNA for the CDR3: TGTGCCAGCAGTTCACCCCAGAAACGGGGCTTTCATTCACCCCTCCACTTT. Encoded protein: CASSSPQKRGFHSPLHF.

In DNA, the CDR3 is TGTGCCAGTAGTATGGGGGAGGGGAATACGCAGTATTTT. It specifies CASSMGEGNTQYF. The chain is built from TRBV19 and TRBJ2-3, with TRBD2 identical over 7 bases. With V trimmed by 3 bases and J by 7 bases, 4 bases remained unmatched. The CDR3 loop spans 13 amino acids. CDR1 is LNHDA, CDR2 SQIVND, per germline (reference sequence).

This clone has just a few counts. The chain employs TRBV7-9 and TRBJ1-5; the D gene is possibly TRBD1 (5 bases). Germline-derived CDR1 and CDR2 are SEHNR and FQNEAQ (reference sequence). V gave up 6 bases and J gave up 5 bases, with 11 bases separating them. The CDR3 has 13 residues. CDR3 in amino acids: CASSIQGYQPQHF. The CDR3 DNA reads as TGTGCCAGCAGTATCCAGGGCTATCAGCCCCAGCATTTT.

The rearrangement uses TRBV6-5 and TRBJ2-2; D remains ambiguous. The CDR3 runs to 12 residues. Germline CDR1 reads MNHEY; CDR2 reads SVGAGI. V was trimmed by 6 bases and J by 1 base, leaving 3 bases between them. The CDR3 sequence: CASRWNTGELFF. In DNA form, the CDR3 reads TGTGCCAGCAGGTGGAACACCGGGGAGCTGTTTTTT.

The genes are TRBV6-6 and TRBJ1-4; D is unclear. The CDR3 extends over 15 amino acids. Trimming removed 6 bases from V and 3 bases from J, with 14 bases in between. Germline V CDR1 and CDR2: MNHNY, SVGAGI (reference sequence). CDR3 bases: TGTGCCAGCAGCCCGGGGTGGAATGCTAATGAAAAACTGTTTTTT. It encodes CASSPGWNANEKLFF.

The chain uses TRBV11-2 and TRBJ1-1; D possibly corresponds to TRBD1 (5 bases). The germline V gene has CDR1 SGHAT and CDR2 FQNNGV. The V and J ends lost 2 bases and 3 bases respectively, with 7 bases between them. CDR3 length equals 13 residues. In nucleotides, the CDR3 is TGTGCCAGCAGCTTAAGGGGAGACACTGAAGCTTTCTTT. It codes for CASSLRGDTEAFF.

In its sample, this clone was seen a few times. The sample holds other DNA sequences that translate to the same CDR3. The chain joins TRBV19 to TRBJ1-3; D is uncertain. The germline V gene has CDR1 LNHDA and CDR2 SQIVND (reference sequence). V shed 1 base and J shed 0 bases, with 7 bases lying between them. The CDR3 has 15 residues. CDR3: CASSIGLNSGNTIYF. The CDR3 DNA sequence: TGTGCCAGTAGTATAGGACTGAACTCTGGAAACACCATATATTTT.

The rearrangement uses TRBV5-4 and TRBJ2-5; no clear D. The last part of the DNA fits TRBJ2-7 better; the J call may be wrong. Germline CDR1 is SGHNT and CDR2 is YYREEE (reference sequence). CDR3 length: 13 residues. CDR3 amino acids: CASSPWAGSEQYF. As DNA, the CDR3 is TGTGCCAGCAGCCCATGGGCCGGGTCCGAGCAGTACTTC.

The V and J genes are TRBV7-8 and TRBJ1-2; D not certain. Trimming took 0 bases from V and 6 from J, leaving 5 bases between them. Per the germline V gene, CDR1 is SGHVS and CDR2 is FQNEAQ. This CDR3 has 12 residues. The CDR3 nucleotides read TGTGCCAGCAGCTTAGCGCGGAATGGCTACACCTTC. Residues: CASSLARNGYTF.

The rearrangement links TRBV13 to TRBJ1-1; TRBD1 agrees at 10 bases. Trimming took 5 bases from V and 8 from J; bases not matched to a gene: 11. Germline CDR1 and CDR2: PRHDT and FYEKMQ (reference sequence). This CDR3 is 15 amino acids long. The CDR3 DNA reads TGTGCCAGCAGCCCAAGGACAGGGGGTTTGGAAGAAGCTTTCTTT. This gives the protein CASSPRTGGLEEAFF. Looking up the rest from reference TRBV13 and TRBJ1-1 gives the full variable domain: AAGVIQSPRHLIKEKRETATLKCYPIPRHDTVYWYQQGPGQDPQFLISFYEKMQSDKGSIPDRFSAQQFSDYHSELNMSSLELGDSALYFCASSPRTGGLEEAFFGQGTRLTVV.